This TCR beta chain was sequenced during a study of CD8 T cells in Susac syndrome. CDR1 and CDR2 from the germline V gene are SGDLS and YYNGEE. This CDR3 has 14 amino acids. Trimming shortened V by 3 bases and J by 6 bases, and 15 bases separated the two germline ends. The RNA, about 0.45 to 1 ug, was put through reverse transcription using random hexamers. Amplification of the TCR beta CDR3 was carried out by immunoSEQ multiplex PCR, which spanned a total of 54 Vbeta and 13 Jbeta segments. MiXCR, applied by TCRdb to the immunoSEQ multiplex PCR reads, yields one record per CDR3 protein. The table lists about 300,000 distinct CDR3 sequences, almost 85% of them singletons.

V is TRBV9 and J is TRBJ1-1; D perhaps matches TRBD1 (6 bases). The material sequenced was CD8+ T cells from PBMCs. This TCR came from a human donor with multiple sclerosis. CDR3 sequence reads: CASSDITGRPEAFF. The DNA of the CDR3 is TGTGCCAGCAGCGACATTACAGGGAGGCCTGAAGCTTTCTTT.